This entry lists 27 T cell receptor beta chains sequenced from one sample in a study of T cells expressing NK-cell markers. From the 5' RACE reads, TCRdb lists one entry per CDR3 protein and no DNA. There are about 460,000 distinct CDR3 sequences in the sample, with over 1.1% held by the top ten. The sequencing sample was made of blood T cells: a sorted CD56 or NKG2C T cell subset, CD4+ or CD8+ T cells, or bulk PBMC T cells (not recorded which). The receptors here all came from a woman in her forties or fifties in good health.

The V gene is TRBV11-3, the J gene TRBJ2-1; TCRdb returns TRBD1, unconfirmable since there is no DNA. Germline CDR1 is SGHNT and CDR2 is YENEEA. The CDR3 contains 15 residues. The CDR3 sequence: CASSKGTGFYNEQFF.

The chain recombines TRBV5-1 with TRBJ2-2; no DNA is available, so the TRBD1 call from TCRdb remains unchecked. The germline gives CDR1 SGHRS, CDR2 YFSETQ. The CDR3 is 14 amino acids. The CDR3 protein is CASRGTPNTGELFF.

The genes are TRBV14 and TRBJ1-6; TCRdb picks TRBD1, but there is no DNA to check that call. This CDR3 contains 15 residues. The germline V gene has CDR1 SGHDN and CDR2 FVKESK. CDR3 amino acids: CASSQEAVGPSPLHF.

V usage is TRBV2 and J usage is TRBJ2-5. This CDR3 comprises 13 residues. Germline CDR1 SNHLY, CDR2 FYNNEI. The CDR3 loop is CASQGQAKETQYF.

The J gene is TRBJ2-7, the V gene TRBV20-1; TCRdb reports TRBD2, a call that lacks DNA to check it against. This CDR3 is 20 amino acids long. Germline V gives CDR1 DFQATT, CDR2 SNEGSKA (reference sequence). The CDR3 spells CSARAQKGLAGGAVSYEQYF.

The chain's CDR3 is CASRSSTGKGSPLHF. The rearrangement uses TRBV12-3 or TRBV12-4 and TRBJ1-6; absent DNA, TCRdb's TRBD1 call cannot be checked. The CDR3 totals 15 residues.

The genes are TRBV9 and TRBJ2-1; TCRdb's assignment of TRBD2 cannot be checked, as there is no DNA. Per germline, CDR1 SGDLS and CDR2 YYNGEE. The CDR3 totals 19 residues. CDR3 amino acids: CASSDTRRGLAGVVDEQFF.

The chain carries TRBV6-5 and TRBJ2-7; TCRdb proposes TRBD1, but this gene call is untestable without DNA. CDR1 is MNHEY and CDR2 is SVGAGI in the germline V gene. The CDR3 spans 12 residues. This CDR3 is CASRNPGGEQYF.

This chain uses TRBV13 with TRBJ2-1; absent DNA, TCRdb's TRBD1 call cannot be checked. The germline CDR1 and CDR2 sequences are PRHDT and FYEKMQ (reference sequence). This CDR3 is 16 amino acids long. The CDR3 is CASSPRRTGVYNEQFF.

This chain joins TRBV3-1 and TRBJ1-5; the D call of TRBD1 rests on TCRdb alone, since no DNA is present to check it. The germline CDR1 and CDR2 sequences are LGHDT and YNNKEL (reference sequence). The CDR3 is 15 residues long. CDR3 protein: CASSQGKGGGQPQHF.

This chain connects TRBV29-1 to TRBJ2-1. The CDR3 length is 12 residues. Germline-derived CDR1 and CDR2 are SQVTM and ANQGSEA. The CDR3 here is CSVDLDGNEQFF.

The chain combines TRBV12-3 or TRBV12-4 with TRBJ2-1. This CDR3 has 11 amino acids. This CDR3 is CASSRSARQFF.

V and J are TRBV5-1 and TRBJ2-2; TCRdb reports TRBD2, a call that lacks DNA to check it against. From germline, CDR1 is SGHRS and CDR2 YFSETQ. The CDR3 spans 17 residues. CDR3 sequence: CASSPGRGRSNTGELFF.

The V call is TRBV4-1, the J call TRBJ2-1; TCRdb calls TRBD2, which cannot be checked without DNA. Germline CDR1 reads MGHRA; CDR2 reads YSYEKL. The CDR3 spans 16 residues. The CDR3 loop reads CASSQPTGARWRRRFF.

The CDR3 loop is CSDTTGGYGYTF. The chain has TRBV29-1 and TRBJ1-2; the TRBD1 assignment by TCRdb is unverifiable without DNA. Per germline, CDR1 SQVTM and CDR2 ANQGSEA. The CDR3 covers 12 residues.

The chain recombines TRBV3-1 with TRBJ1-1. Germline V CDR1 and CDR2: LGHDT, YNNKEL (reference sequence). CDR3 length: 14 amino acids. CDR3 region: CASSLRYGLAEAFF.

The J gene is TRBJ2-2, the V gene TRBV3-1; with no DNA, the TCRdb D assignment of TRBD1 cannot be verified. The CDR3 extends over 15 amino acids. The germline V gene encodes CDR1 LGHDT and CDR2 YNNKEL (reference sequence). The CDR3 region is CASSSRTGHTGELFF.

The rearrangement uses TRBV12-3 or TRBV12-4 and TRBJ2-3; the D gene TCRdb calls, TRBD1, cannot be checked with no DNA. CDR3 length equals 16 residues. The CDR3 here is CASSLWGISGTDTQYF.

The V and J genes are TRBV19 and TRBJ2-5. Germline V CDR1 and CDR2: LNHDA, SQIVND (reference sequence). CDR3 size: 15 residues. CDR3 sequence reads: CASSISGAVQETQYF. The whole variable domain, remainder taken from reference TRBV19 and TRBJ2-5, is DGGITQSPKYLFRKEGQNVTLSCEQNLNHDAMYWYRQDPGQGLRLIYYSQIVNDFQKGDIAEGYSVSREKKESFPLTVTSAQKNPTAFYLCASSISGAVQETQYFGPGTRLLVL.

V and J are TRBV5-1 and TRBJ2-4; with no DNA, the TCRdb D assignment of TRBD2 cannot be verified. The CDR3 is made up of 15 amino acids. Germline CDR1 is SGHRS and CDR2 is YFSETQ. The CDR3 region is CASSLVAAGENIQYF.

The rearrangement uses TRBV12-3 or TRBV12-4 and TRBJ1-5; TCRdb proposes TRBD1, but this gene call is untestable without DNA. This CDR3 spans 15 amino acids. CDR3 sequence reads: CASSLAQQGNQPQHF.

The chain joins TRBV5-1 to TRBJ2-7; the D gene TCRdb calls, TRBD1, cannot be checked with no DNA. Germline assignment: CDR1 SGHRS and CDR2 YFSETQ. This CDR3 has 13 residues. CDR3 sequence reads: CASSLAPLYEQYF.

The CDR3 loop is CASQLAGGTDTQYF. V gene TRBV10-3 combines with J gene TRBJ2-3; TCRdb lists TRBD2, though no DNA is available to test this call. The CDR3 contains 14 residues. Germline V gives CDR1 ENHRY, CDR2 SYGVKD.

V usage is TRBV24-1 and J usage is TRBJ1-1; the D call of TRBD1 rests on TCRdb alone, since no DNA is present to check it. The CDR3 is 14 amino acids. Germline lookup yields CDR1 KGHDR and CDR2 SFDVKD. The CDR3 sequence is CATSDPTDSTEAFF.

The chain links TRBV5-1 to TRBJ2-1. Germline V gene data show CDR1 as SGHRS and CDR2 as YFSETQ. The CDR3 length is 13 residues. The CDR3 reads CASRTTIGNEQFF.

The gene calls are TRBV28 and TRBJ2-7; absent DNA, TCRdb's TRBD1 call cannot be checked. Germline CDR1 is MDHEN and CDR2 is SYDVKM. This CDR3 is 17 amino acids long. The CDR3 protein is CASSPSPLLWSSYEQYF.

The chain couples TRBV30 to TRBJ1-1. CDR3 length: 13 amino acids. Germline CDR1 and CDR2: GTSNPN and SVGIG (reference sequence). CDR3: CAWTLNVNTEAFF.